Each of the 8 T cell receptor beta chains below was sequenced from the same sample in a study of cytomegalovirus exposure and HLA in healthy donors. Amplification used 60 Vbeta primers and 13 Jbeta primers. The repertoire was sequenced with immunoSEQ multiplex PCR; TCRdb's copy has only in-frame clones and lacks some. The data show more than 120,000 clones, with 65% to 90% seen just once and less than 3.5% held by the top ten. The sequencing sample was made of PBMCs. These receptors came from a woman aged 25 to 45 in good health and CMV-seronegative.

The rearrangement links TRBV30 to TRBJ2-7; D may be TRBD2 (5 bases). The CDR3 consists of 20 residues. V was trimmed by 0 bases and J by 3 bases, leaving 30 bases between them. Germline V gives CDR1 GTSNPN, CDR2 SVGIG (reference sequence). The CDR3 protein is CAWSVLLDLRTVQWYYEQYF. As DNA, the CDR3 is TGTGCCTGGAGTGTACTCTTGGACTTGAGGACCGTCCAGTGGTACTACGAGCAGTACTTC.

The chain carries TRBV18 and TRBJ1-4, with TRBD1 as a possible D gene (6 bases). The CDR3 sequence is 16 residues long. CDR1 KGHSH and CDR2 LQKENI come from the germline V gene. V lost 5 bases and J 3 bases, leaving 16 bases between the germline ends. CDR3 in DNA: TGTGCCAGCTCATCACAACAGGGAAGTGCTAATGAAAAACTGTTTTTT. This sequence encodes CASSSQQGSANEKLFF.

The V call is TRBV19, the J call TRBJ1-4; tentative D call: TRBD1 (5 bases). Germline CDR1 is LNHDA and CDR2 is SQIVND (reference sequence). V shed 4 bases and J shed 0 bases, with 6 bases lying between them. This CDR3 has 14 residues. The CDR3: CASSKQATNEKLFF. The CDR3 bases are TGTGCCAGTAGTAAACAGGCAACTAATGAAAAACTGTTTTTT. Looking up the rest from reference TRBV19 and TRBJ1-4 gives the full variable domain: DGGITQSPKYLFRKEGQNVTLSCEQNLNHDAMYWYRQDPGQGLRLIYYSQIVNDFQKGDIAEGYSVSREKKESFPLTVTSAQKNPTAFYLCASSKQATNEKLFFGSGTQLSVL.

CDR3 DNA: TGCGCCAGCAGCCAAGAGATAGGCGGAACCTCCTACGAGCAGTACTTC. Translation: CASSQEIGGTSYEQYF. The chain carries TRBV4-1 and TRBJ2-7, with no clear D. This CDR3 spans 16 amino acids. V was pared by 0 bases and J by 0 bases, with 12 bases between. Germline values: CDR1 MGHRA, CDR2 YSYEKL.

This clone was detected only once. The chain recombines TRBV5-1 with TRBJ1-2; D is possibly TRBD1 (6 bases). CDR3 size: 16 residues. From germline, CDR1 is SGHRS and CDR2 YFSETQ. The V end lost 3 bases, the J end lost 6 bases, and 21 bases lay between the germline ends. This CDR3 reads CASSSLSAQGYNGYTF. DNA for the CDR3: TGCGCCAGCAGCTCGCTCAGCGCGCAGGGGTACAATGGCTACACCTTC.

The chain employs TRBV19 and TRBJ2-7; D remains ambiguous. Trimming took 2 bases from V and 4 from J, leaving 15 bases between them. The CDR3 is 15 amino acids. Per germline, CDR1 LNHDA and CDR2 SQIVND (reference sequence). The CDR3 protein is CASSIIARSSYEQYF. The CDR3 DNA reads as TGTGCCAGTAGTATAATCGCTAGATCGTCTTACGAGCAGTACTTC.

The chain employs TRBV27 and TRBJ2-1; TRBD2 matches at 13 bases. V was clipped by 5 bases and J by 6 bases; unmatched bases: 7. The CDR3 sequence is 16 residues long. CDR1 MNHEY and CDR2 SMNVEV come from the germline V gene (reference sequence). CDR3 nucleotide sequence: TGTGCCAGCAGTCCCCGGACTAGCGGGAGCGGCAATGAGCAGTTCTTC. Protein product: CASSPRTSGSGNEQFF.

This clone was observed a single time. The chain joins TRBV27 to TRBJ2-1; a weak D match, TRBD1 (5 bases). Germline lookup yields CDR1 MNHEY and CDR2 SMNVEV (reference sequence). CDR3 size: 14 residues. The V and J ends lost 5 bases and 3 bases respectively, with 11 bases between them. The CDR3 DNA reads TGTGCCAGCAGTATACTCAGGGACTACAATGAGCAGTTCTTC. It yields the protein CASSILRDYNEQFF.